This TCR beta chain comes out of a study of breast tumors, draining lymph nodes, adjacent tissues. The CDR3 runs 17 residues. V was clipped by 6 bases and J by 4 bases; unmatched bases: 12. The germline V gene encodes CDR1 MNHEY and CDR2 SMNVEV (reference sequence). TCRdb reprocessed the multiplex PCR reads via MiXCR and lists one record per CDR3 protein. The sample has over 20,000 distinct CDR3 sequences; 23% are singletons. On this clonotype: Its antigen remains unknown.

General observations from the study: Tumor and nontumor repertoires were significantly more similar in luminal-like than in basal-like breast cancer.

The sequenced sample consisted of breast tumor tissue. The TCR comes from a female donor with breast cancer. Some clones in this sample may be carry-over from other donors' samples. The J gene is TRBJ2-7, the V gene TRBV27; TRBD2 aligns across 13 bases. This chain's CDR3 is CASRPWRLAGGSYEQYF. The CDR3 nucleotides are TGTGCCAGCAGGCCCTGGAGACTAGCGGGGGGATCTTACGAGCAGTACTTC.